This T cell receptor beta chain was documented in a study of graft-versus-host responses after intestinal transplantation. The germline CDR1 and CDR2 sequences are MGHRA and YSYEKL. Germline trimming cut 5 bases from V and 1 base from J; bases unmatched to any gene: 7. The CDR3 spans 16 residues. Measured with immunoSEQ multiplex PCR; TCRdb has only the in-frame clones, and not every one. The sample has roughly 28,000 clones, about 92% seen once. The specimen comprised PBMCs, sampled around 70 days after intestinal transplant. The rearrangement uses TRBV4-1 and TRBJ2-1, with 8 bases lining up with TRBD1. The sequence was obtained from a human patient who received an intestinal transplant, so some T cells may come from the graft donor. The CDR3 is CASSSRQGWSYNEQFF. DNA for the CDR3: TGCGCCAGCAGCTCTCGACAGGGGTGGTCCTACAATGAGCAGTTCTTC.